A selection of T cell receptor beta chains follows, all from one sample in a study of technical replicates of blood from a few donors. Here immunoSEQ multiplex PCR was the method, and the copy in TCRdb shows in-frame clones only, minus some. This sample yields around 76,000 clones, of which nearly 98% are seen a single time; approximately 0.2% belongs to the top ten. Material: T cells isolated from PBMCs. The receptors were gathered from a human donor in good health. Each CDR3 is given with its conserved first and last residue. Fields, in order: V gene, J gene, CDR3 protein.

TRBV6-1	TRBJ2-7	CASRGGTDYTYEQYF
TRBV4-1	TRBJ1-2	CASSQDTQSGGYTF
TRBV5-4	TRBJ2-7	CASSPSSLSPYEQYF
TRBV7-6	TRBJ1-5	CASSLALGGFNQPQHF
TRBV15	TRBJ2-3	CATSNLLTDTQYF
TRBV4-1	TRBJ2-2	CASSLLFRTSGSTGELFF
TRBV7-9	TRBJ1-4	CASSLGAGEKLFF
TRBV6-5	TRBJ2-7	CASSYSGGIYEQYF
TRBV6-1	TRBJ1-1	CASSFGGPEAFF
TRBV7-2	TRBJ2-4	CASSSVGLRETKNIQYF
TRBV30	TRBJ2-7	CAWRAAGRGHYEQYF
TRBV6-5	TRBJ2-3	CASSVLAGGPDTQYF
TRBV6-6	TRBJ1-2	CASRGQPTSNYGYTF
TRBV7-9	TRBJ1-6	CASSQTRPSPLHF
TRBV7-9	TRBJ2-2	CASPSGTGGTGELFF
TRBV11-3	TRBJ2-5	CASSTGRSRETQYF
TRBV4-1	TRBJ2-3	CASSQNEGLAGDRQTQYF
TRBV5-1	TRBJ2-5	CASSLNQGGSSGETQYF
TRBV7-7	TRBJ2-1	CASSPGLANNEQFF
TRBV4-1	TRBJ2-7	CASSQWRTGFGGPSYEQYF
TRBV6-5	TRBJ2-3	CASSLDWYTQYF
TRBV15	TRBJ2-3	CATSRDSGTPNTDTQYF
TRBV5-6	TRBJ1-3	CASSLAARDLGNTIYF
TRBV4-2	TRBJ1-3	CASSQAAGQQGGNTIYF
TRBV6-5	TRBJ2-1	CASRDEAREQFF
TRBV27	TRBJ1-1	CASSHQTGSGTEAFF